Only a few counts were recorded for the clone carrying this TCR beta chain. Its antigen is as yet unknown. The sample originates from a study of regulatory T cells in long-lasting Graves disease. Study findings and constraints: Lower TCR diversity was seen in persistent Graves' patients than in newly diagnosed ones.

As to time point: newly diagnosed GD, antithyroid drugs for less than 3 months. The authors made the TCR library using RNA they extracted from PBMCs. Arm-PCR of CDR3 regions and iRepertoire HTBI primers were used to build TCR beta libraries. TCRdb reprocessed the multiplex PCR reads via MiXCR and lists one record per CDR3 protein. The sample has about 560,000 distinct CDR3 sequences, approximately 16% seen once. CDR1 DFQATT and CDR2 SNEGSKA come from the germline V gene (reference sequence). V shed 3 bases and J 2 bases; nucleotides not matched to a gene: 8. This CDR3 is 15 amino acids long. The sample also formed part of further work on T cells in Graves' hyperthyroidism and ophthalmopathy. Turning to that study: Clinical symptoms, serum thyroxine and TRAb, thyroid ultrasound and orbital computed tomography together formed the diagnostic basis.

The sample here was peripheral blood mononuclear cells (PBMCs), taken at new diagnosis, from a patient treated with antithyroid drugs. The chain couples TRBV20-1 to TRBJ2-7, with 9 bases aligning to TRBD2. The receptor comes from a man in his late teens or twenties with Graves disease. CDR3 nucleotides: TGCAGTGCTAGGGTACTAGCGGGTCCTACCTACGAGCAGTACTTC. Protein product: CSARVLAGPTYEQYF.